These 31 T cell receptor beta chains were all obtained from the same sample, sequenced in a study of regulatory T cells in long-lasting Graves disease. Time point noted: persistent/refractory GD, antithyroid drugs over 5 years with positive TRAb. Isolated PBMC RNA provided the starting material for the TCR library. Researchers made TCR beta libraries by using iRepertoire HTBI primers and running Arm-PCR on CDR3 regions. TCRdb re-analysed the multiplex PCR reads in MiXCR, keeping a single row per CDR3 protein. The table has 700,000 or so distinct CDR3 sequences, approximately 31% seen once; the top ten hold about 42%. Sequences were derived from peripheral blood mononuclear cells (PBMCs), sampled when the disease was refractory, from a patient treated with antithyroid drugs. These receptor sequences come from a female donor with Graves disease.

Only one count was recorded for this clonotype. The chain joins TRBV20-1 to TRBJ1-1; 7 nucleotides match TRBD1. The germline V gene has CDR1 DFQATT and CDR2 SNEGSKA (reference sequence). V was clipped by 0 bases and J by 4 bases; unmatched bases: 2. The CDR3 covers 13 residues. For the CDR3, the DNA is TGCAGTGCTAGAGACAGGGGGACCACTGAAGCTTTCTTT. Its translation is CSARDRGTTEAFF.

This clonotype was detected many times. The rearrangement links TRBV27 to TRBJ1-5, with unresolved D. Looked up from germline, CDR1 is MNHEY and CDR2 is SMNVEV (reference sequence). Trimming removed 6 bases at V and 2 bases at J, with 14 bases between. This CDR3 has 15 amino acids. The DNA for the CDR3 is TGTGCCAGCAGGCCCGGGAGACGGGGCAATCAGCCCCAGCATTTT. This codes for CASRPGRRGNQPQHF.

This chain joins TRBV12-5 and TRBJ2-2; unclear D gene. This CDR3 comprises 14 residues. V dropped 3 bases and J dropped 1 base, with 6 bases sitting between them. CDR1 is LGHNT, CDR2 FRNRAP, per germline. CDR3 protein: CASGLVLNTGELFF. CDR3 nucleotide sequence: TGTGCTAGTGGTTTAGTCCTGAACACCGGGGAGCTGTTTTTT.

The V gene is TRBV28, the J gene TRBJ2-7; D might be TRBD2 (6 bases). The CDR3 loop spans 14 amino acids. CDR1 and CDR2 (germline): MDHEN, SYDVKM. Trimming removed 8 bases from V and 4 bases from J, with 18 bases in between. For the CDR3, the DNA is TGTGCCAGCCAACCTGGTGGGGGGAGGTACGAGCAGTACTTC. Amino acid sequence: CASQPGGGRYEQYF.

This clonotype was seen more than once but under ten times. A much larger clone lies one base from this, so it may be a read error. The CDR3 protein is CASSGYDRVFVSPPHF. The CDR3 coding sequence is TGTGCCAGCAGTGGGTACGACAGGGTTTTTGTTTCACCCCCCCACTTT. The chain carries TRBV2 and TRBJ1-6; TRBD1 matches at 7 bases. CDR3 length: 16 amino acids. Germline V lookup: CDR1 SNHLY, CDR2 FYNNEI.

The rearrangement uses TRBV2 and TRBJ1-1; 7 bases agree with TRBD1. Per germline, CDR1 SNHLY and CDR2 FYNNEI. V lost 3 bases, J lost 4 bases, and 8 bases stayed unmatched. The CDR3 sequence is 15 residues long. The CDR3 sequence is CASSEEGATATEAFF. The CDR3 nucleotides are TGTGCCAGCAGTGAGGAGGGGGCGACGGCCACTGAAGCTTTCTTT.

The chain recombines TRBV19 with TRBJ2-4; 7 bases match TRBD1. The CDR3 sequence is 17 residues long. The V and J ends lost 7 bases and 0 bases, in that order; junction bases with no gene match: 12. Germline V gene lookup returns CDR1 LNHDA and CDR2 SQIVND (reference sequence). The CDR3 sequence: CASTTNGQVLAKNIQYF. DNA for the CDR3: TGTGCCAGTACCACCAACGGACAGGTCCTAGCCAAAAACATTCAGTACTTC.

This rearrangement joins TRBV29-1 to TRBJ2-6; the D call may be TRBD1 or TRBD2 (5 bases each). This CDR3 is built from 15 residues. V was trimmed by 7 bases and J by 4 bases, leaving 17 bases between them. Germline lookup yields CDR1 SQVTM and CDR2 ANQGSEA. The CDR3 spells CSAGDASAGANVLTF. The CDR3 nucleotides are TGCAGCGCTGGGGACGCCTCCGCCGGGGCCAACGTCCTGACTTTC.

This clonotype was seen only once. The chain has TRBV6-1 and TRBJ1-1; D call uncertain. Trimming removed 2 bases from V and 8 bases from J, with 12 bases in between. Germline V CDR1 and CDR2: MNHNS, SASEGT. The CDR3 has 13 amino acids. The CDR3 is CASSEYPGAEAFF. For the CDR3, the DNA is TGTGCCAGCAGTGAATATCCGGGAGCCGAAGCTTTCTTT.

With respect to this clonotype: A much more abundant neighbour one base away suggests this may be a read error. Because it lacks the conserved phenylalanine or tryptophan at the end, this CDR3 is likely a read error. The limits of the CDR3 on the DNA are not certain, so only TCRdb's listed CDR3 is given. The chain combines TRBV28 with TRBJ2-5; TRBD1 is taken as the D call from the table, unchecked against the DNA. Germline lookup yields CDR1 MDHEN and CDR2 SYDVKM. The CDR3 comprises 9 residues, both ends counted. The CDR3 is CASRQGTLL.

This clonotype was seen only a few times. This chain uses TRBV6-1 with TRBJ2-7; D not resolved. The CDR3 has 15 amino acids. Germline V gene lookup returns CDR1 MNHNS and CDR2 SASEGT. The V end lost 7 bases, the J end lost 3 bases, and 19 bases lay between the germline ends. The CDR3 DNA is TGTGCCAGCATTCCCACGGGTAGCAGTGTCTACGAGCAGTACTTC. As protein: CASIPTGSSVYEQYF.

Comment on this clonotype: This may arise from a read error, as a much more abundant clone is one base away. The chain recombines TRBV28 with TRBJ2-7, with D hard to call. From germline, CDR1 is MDHEN and CDR2 SYDVKM. This CDR3 has 14 residues. The germline V and J ends were trimmed by 3 bases and 0 bases, with 9 bases remaining between them. The CDR3 DNA reads as TGTGCCAGCAGTTTTATCTGGGACTCCTACGAGCAGTACTTC. This encodes CASSFIWDSYEQYF.

The chain's CDR3 is CASSEKTANTEAFF. CDR3 sequence (DNA): TGTGCCAGCAGTGAAAAAACAGCGAACACTGAAGCTTTCTTT. V usage is TRBV6-1 and J usage is TRBJ1-1; D ambiguous. This CDR3 has 14 amino acids. V was shortened by 2 bases and J by 1 base, with 8 bases between the two germline ends. The germline gives CDR1 MNHNS, CDR2 SASEGT.

The gene calls are TRBV19 and TRBJ1-4, with TRBD1 as a possible D gene (5 bases). This CDR3 has 15 residues. Per the germline V gene, CDR1 is LNHDA and CDR2 is SQIVND (reference sequence). V was cut by 4 bases and J by 6 bases, with 15 bases left in between. The DNA of the CDR3 is TGTGCCAGTAGTAATGGGCAGGGATGGGATGAAAAACTGTTTTTT. This codes for CASSNGQGWDEKLFF.

The chain employs TRBV29-1 and TRBJ2-5; 7 bases are shared with TRBD1. V was pared by 3 bases and J by 7 bases, with 8 bases of the junction left unmatched. The CDR3 runs to 13 residues. Germline-derived CDR1 and CDR2 are SQVTM and ANQGSEA. CDR3 coding DNA: TGCAGCGTTGAGGCTCAGGGGGATTCGACCCAGTACTTC. Its protein product is CSVEAQGDSTQYF.

There are many counts of this clonotype. The J gene is TRBJ1-2, the V gene TRBV5-4, with a tentative D call TRBD1 (6 bases). This CDR3 comprises 14 residues. CDR1 is SGHNT, CDR2 YYREEE, per germline (reference sequence). V lost 4 bases to trimming and J lost 6 bases, with 16 bases between them. The CDR3 region is CASSLQGMLHGYTF. The CDR3 nucleotides are TGTGCCAGCAGCCTACAGGGTATGCTACATGGCTACACCTTC. Drawing the rest from reference TRBV5-4 and TRBJ1-2, the complete variable domain is ETGVTQSPTHLIKTRGQQVTLRCSSQSGHNTVSWYQQALGQGPQFIFQYYREEENGRGNFPPRFSGLQFPNYSSELNVNALELDDSALYLCASSLQGMLHGYTFGSGTRLTVV.

This clonotype was picked up a small number of times. This sequence joins TRBV30 and TRBJ1-5; D gene uncertain. The CDR3 totals 13 residues. Germline V CDR1 and CDR2: GTSNPN, SVGIG (reference sequence). The ends were cut back, 2 bases at V and 4 bases at J, with 9 bases in the middle. The CDR3 is CAWSRAGNQPQHF. CDR3 DNA sequence: TGTGCCTGGAGTCGGGCAGGTAATCAGCCCCAGCATTTT.

This clonotype was seen at least ten times. The chain carries TRBV11-2 and TRBJ2-7, with 10 bases matching TRBD1. The CDR3 has 14 residues. The trim removed 1 base at V and 7 bases at J, leaving 4 bases unmatched. CDR1 and CDR2 from the germline V gene are SGHAT and FQNNGV. CDR3 nucleotide sequence: TGTGCCAGCAGCTTAGGACAGGGGGCTTGGGAGCAGTACTTC. It is translated as CASSLGQGAWEQYF.

V and J are TRBV28 and TRBJ1-1, with 8 bases aligning to TRBD1. The CDR3 is 15 amino acids. Germline trimming cut 2 bases from V and 11 bases from J; bases unmatched to any gene: 13. Germline V gives CDR1 MDHEN, CDR2 SYDVKM. This CDR3 reads CASSLVQGVPSGAFF. The CDR3 DNA sequence: TGTGCCAGCAGTTTAGTACAGGGGGTCCCCTCGGGTGCTTTCTTT. The full variable domain, with the rest looked up from reference TRBV28 and TRBJ1-1, is DVKVTQSSRYLVKRTGEKVFLECVQDMDHENMFWYRQDPGLGLRLIYFSYDVKMKEKGDIPEGYSVSREKKERFSLILESASTNQTSMYLCASSLVQGVPSGAFFGQGTRLTVV.

This clonotype was picked up a small number of times. The chain has TRBV5-1 and TRBJ2-5; possibly TRBD1 for D (5 bases). This CDR3 region has 15 residues. Trimming pared 4 bases from V and 2 bases from J, leaving 15 bases between. Germline-derived CDR1 and CDR2 are SGHRS and YFSETQ. The CDR3 bases are TGCGCCAGCAGCCTACAAGGACAACTGCAAGAGACCCAGTACTTC. The encoded protein is CASSLQGQLQETQYF.

There are a few counts of this clonotype. V is TRBV6-2 or TRBV6-3 and J is TRBJ1-2; 7 bases are shared with TRBD1. Germline-derived CDR1 and CDR2 are MNHEY and SVGEGT. V shed 6 bases and J 6 bases; nucleotides not matched to a gene: 10. The CDR3 length is 14 residues. The CDR3 bases are TGTGCCAGCAGCCGGACAGGACTCGAAGATGGCTACACCTTC. Its translation is CASSRTGLEDGYTF.

This clonotype was recorded once. A read error may produce the germline difference seen at one junction end. This chain connects TRBV4-2 to TRBJ1-5; D gene unclear. The CDR3 sequence is 14 residues long. Germline V gives CDR1 LGHNA, CDR2 YNFKEQ. CDR3 loop: CASSQVVGKQPQHF. The CDR3, as DNA: TGTGCCAGCAGCCAAGTGGTCGGCAAGCAGCCCCAGCATTTT.

This chain connects TRBV27 to TRBJ1-4; D remains unclear. Germline lookup yields CDR1 MNHEY and CDR2 SMNVEV (reference sequence). V lost 0 bases to trimming and J lost 8 bases, with 16 bases between them. This CDR3 contains 16 residues. The CDR3 loop is CASSLSMGSFGEKLFF. The CDR3 nucleotides are TGTGCCAGCAGTTTATCGATGGGGTCGTTTGGCGAAAAACTGTTTTTT.

This clonotype was counted ten times or more. This chain uses TRBV12-3 or TRBV12-4 with TRBJ1-1; weak D call: TRBD1 (5 bases). This CDR3 is 16 amino acids long. The V end lost 5 bases, the J end lost 4 bases, and 20 bases lay between the germline ends. CDR3 DNA sequence: TGTGCCAGCAGTAGCCGCGACAGTCCGAGAGTCACTGAAGCTTTCTTT. Translating it yields CASSSRDSPRVTEAFF.

The table lists this clonotype with many counts. This sequence joins TRBV30 and TRBJ1-4, with D uncertain. V lost 0 bases to trimming and J lost 4 bases, with 6 bases between them. CDR1 GTSNPN and CDR2 SVGIG come from the germline V gene (reference sequence). This CDR3 has 13 residues. The CDR3 protein is CAWSVLDNEKLFF. The CDR3, as DNA: TGTGCCTGGAGTGTCTTGGATAATGAAAAACTGTTTTTT.

This clonotype was counted ten times or more. At one end the junction does not follow the germline gene, possibly because of a read error. The genes are TRBV29-1 and TRBJ1-2; D remains unclear. CDR1 and CDR2 (germline): SQVTM, ANQGSEA. This CDR3 comprises 13 residues. Written as DNA, the CDR3 is TGCAGCGTCGAAGGTAACCTGGAGTATGGCTACACCTTC. Its protein product is CSVEGNLEYGYTF.

This clonotype was picked up one time. The rearrangement uses TRBV5-1 and TRBJ2-7, with 10 bases fitting TRBD2. Germline V gene sequence: CDR1 SGHRS, CDR2 YFSETQ. The CDR3 consists of 15 residues. J lost 6 bases, V lost 4 bases, and 10 bases had no gene match. CDR3 DNA: TGCGCCAGCAGCCGGGTGGCTAGCGGGAGCCTCGAGCAGTACTTC. It codes for CASSRVASGSLEQYF.

There are many counts of this clonotype. V gene TRBV28 combines with J gene TRBJ1-2, with no clear D. The germline CDR1 and CDR2 sequences are MDHEN and SYDVKM. This CDR3 comprises 10 residues. V gave up 6 bases and J gave up 8 bases, with 7 bases separating them. The CDR3 here is CASRSGGYTF. CDR3 DNA sequence: TGTGCCAGCAGGAGTGGAGGCTACACCTTC.

This clonotype was observed a handful of times. The rearrangement links TRBV27 to TRBJ1-5; D uncertain. Germline V gene sequence: CDR1 MNHEY, CDR2 SMNVEV (reference sequence). V shed 2 bases and J shed 8 bases, with 13 bases lying between them. The CDR3 length is 14 residues. CDR3 nucleotide sequence: TGTGCCAGCAGTTTAAGACGTCGGAACGAGCCCCAGCATTTT. This encodes CASSLRRRNEPQHF.

This clonotype has just a few counts. The V and J genes are TRBV2 and TRBJ1-5; D unclear. The CDR3 loop spans 14 amino acids. Germline V gene lookup returns CDR1 SNHLY and CDR2 FYNNEI. V was cut by 6 bases and J by 7 bases, with 16 bases left in between. The CDR3 bases are TGTGCCAGCAGGAGCCCAGAGTTAGGGCAGCCCCAGCATTTT. Amino acids: CASRSPELGQPQHF.

This clonotype has just a few counts. The chain couples TRBV2 to TRBJ1-1; D might be TRBD1 (6 bases). V lost 8 bases, J lost 6 bases, and 22 bases lay in between. Germline lookup yields CDR1 SNHLY and CDR2 FYNNEI. The CDR3 totals 15 residues. The CDR3: CASGAQQGPNAEAFF. In nucleotides, the CDR3 is TGTGCCAGCGGTGCGCAACAGGGTCCCAACGCTGAAGCTTTCTTT. Full variable domain (outside the CDR3, taken from reference TRBV2 and TRBJ1-1): EPEVTQTPSHQVTQMGQEVILRCVPISNHLYFYWYRQILGQKVEFLVSFYNNEISEKSEIFDDQFSVERPDGSNFTLKIRSTKLEDSAMYFCASGAQQGPNAEAFFGQGTRLTVV.